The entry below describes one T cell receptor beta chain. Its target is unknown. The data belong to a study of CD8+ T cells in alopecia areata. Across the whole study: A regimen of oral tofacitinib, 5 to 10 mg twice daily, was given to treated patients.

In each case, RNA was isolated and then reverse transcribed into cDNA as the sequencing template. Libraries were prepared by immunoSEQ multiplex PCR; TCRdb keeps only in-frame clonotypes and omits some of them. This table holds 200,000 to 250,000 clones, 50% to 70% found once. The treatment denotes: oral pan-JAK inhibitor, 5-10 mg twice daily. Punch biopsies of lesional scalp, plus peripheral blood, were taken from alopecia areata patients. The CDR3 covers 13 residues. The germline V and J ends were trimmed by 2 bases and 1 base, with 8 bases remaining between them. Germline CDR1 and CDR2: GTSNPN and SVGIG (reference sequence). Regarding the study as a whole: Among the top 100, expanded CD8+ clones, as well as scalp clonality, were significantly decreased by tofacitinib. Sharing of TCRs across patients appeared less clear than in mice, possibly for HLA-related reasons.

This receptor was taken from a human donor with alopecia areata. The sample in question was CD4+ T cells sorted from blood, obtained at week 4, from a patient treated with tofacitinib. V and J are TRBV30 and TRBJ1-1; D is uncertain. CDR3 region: CAWSLPGNTEAFF. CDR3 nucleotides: TGTGCCTGGAGTTTACCGGGGAACACTGAAGCTTTCTTT.